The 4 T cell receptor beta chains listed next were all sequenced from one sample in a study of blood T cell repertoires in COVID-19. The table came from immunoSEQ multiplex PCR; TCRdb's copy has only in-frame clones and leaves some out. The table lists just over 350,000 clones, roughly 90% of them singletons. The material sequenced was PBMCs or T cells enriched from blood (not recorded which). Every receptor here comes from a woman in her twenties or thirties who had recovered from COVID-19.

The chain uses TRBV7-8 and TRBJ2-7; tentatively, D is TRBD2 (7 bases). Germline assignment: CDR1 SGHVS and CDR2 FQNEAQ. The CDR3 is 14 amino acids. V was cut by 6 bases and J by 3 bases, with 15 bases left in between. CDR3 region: CASREGGAVYEQYF. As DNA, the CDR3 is TGTGCCAGCAGGGAGGGGGGGGCGGTCTACGAGCAGTACTTC.

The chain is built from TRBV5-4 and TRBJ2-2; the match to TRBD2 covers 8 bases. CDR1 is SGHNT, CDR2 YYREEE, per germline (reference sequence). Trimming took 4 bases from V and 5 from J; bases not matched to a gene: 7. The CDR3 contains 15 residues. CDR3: CASSLGTSVTGELFF. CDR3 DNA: TGTGCCAGCAGCCTGGGGACTAGTGTGACCGGGGAGCTGTTTTTT.

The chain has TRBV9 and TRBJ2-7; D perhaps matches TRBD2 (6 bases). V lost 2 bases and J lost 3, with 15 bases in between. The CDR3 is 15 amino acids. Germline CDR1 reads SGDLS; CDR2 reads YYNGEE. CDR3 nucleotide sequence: TGTGCCAGCAGCGTCGGTAAGGCGGGAATCTACGAGCAGTACTTC. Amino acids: CASSVGKAGIYEQYF.

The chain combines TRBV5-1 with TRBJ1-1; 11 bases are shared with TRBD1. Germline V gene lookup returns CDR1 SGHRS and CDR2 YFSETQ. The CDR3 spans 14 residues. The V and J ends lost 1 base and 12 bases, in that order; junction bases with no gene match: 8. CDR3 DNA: TGCGCCAGCAGCTTGTTTGGGACAGGGGGAGAAACTTTCTTT. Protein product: CASSLFGTGGETFF.